This entry describes one T cell receptor beta chain. Sequencing used immunoSEQ multiplex PCR; TCRdb keeps in-frame clones, though not all of them. The sample records roughly 200,000 clones, 80% to 90% being singletons. This specimen belongs to a study of blood T cell repertoires in COVID-19. CDR3 length: 16 residues. Germline V CDR1 and CDR2: MGHDK, SYGVNS. Trimming removed 2 bases at V and 2 bases at J, with 12 bases between. The J gene is TRBJ1-4, the V gene TRBV25-1; D possibly corresponds to TRBD1 (6 bases). Sequencing used PBMCs or T cells enriched from blood (not recorded which). The clonotype comes from a man aged 30 to 45 who had recovered from COVID-19. The CDR3: CASSEHQQGTNEKLFF. In DNA, the CDR3 is TGTGCCAGCAGTGAACATCAACAGGGTACTAATGAAAAACTGTTTTTT.